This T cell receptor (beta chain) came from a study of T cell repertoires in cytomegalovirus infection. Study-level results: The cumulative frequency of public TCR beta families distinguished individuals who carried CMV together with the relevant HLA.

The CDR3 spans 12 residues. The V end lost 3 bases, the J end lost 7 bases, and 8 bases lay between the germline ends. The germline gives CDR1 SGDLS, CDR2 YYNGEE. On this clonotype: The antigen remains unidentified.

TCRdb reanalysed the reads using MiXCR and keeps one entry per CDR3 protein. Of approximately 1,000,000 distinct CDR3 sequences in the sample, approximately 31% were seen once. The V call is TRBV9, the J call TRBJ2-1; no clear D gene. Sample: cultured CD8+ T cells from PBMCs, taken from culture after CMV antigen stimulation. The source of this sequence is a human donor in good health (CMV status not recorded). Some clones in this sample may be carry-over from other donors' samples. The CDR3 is CASSGLGNEQFF. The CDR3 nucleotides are TGTGCCAGCAGCGGGCTAGGGAATGAGCAGTTCTTC.